This TCR beta chain was captured in a study of shared clonotypes between healthy human individuals. Each subset's genomic DNA was split evenly across several immunoSEQ plates. Profiled with immunoSEQ multiplex PCR; TCRdb holds only in-frame clones, not every one. The data hold roughly 480,000 clones, with around 79% observed a single time. Study observations and caveats: Investigators expected sequencing depth to affect clonotype sharing among donors.

The table lists this clone with a few counts. What it binds is unknown. This CDR3 is built from 14 residues. The germline CDR1 and CDR2 sequences are SNHLY and FYNNEI. Trimming left V 6 bases short and J 5 bases short, with 13 bases between. The source material was PBMCs. This chain uses TRBV2 with TRBJ1-4; D is unresolved. The clonotype comes from a woman in her forties in good health. Some clones in this sample may be carry-over from other donors' samples. The DNA for the CDR3 is TGTGCCAGCAGCGGACGGACCTTAAATGAAAAACTGTTTTTT. Translation: CASSGRTLNEKLFF.